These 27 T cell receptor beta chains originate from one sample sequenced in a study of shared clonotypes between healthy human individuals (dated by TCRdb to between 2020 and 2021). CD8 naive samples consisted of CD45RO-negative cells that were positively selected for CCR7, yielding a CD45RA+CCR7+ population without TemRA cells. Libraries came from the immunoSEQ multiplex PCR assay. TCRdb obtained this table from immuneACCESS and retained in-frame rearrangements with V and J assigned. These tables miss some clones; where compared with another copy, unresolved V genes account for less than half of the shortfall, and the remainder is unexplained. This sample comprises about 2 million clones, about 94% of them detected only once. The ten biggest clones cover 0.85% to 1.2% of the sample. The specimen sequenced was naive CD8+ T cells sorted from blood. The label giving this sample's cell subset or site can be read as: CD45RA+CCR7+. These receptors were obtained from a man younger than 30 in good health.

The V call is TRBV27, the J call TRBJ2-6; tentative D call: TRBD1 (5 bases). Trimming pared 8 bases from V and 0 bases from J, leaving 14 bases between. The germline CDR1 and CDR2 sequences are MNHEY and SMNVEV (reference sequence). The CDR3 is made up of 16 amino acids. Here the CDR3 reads CASATGSFSGANVLTF. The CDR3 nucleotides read TGTGCCAGCGCCACAGGATCCTTCTCTGGGGCCAACGTCCTGACTTTC.

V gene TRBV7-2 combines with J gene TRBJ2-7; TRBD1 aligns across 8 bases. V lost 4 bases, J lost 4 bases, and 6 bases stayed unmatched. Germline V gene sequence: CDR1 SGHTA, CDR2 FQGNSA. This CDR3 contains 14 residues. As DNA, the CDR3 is TGTGCCAGCAGCTCTCAGGGGGCGGCGTACGAGCAGTACTTC. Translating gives CASSSQGAAYEQYF.

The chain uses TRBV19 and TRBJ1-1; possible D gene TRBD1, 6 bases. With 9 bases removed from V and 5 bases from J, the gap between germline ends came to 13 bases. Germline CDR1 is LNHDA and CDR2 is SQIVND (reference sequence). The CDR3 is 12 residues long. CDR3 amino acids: CASGGMRTEAFF. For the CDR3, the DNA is TGTGCCAGCGGGGGCATGAGGACTGAAGCTTTCTTT.

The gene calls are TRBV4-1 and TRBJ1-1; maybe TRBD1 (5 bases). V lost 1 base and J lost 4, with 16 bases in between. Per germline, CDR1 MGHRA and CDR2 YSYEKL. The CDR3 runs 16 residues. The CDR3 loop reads CASSQAGGGMSTEAFF. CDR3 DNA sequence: TGCGCCAGCAGCCAAGCCGGTGGGGGGATGAGCACTGAAGCTTTCTTT.

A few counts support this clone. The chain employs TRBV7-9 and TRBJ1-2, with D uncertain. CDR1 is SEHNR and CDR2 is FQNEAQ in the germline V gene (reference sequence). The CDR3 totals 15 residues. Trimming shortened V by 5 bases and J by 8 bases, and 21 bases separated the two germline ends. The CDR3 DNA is TGTGCCAGCAGCCGAGTTGGGTCGAATTCGGAGGGCTACACCTTC. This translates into CASSRVGSNSEGYTF.

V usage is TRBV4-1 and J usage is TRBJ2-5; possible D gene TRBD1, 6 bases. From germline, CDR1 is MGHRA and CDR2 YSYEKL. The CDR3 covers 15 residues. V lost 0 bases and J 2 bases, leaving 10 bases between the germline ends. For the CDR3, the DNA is TGCGCCAGCAGCCAAGATACAGGGCTTCAAGAGACCCAGTACTTC. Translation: CASSQDTGLQETQYF.

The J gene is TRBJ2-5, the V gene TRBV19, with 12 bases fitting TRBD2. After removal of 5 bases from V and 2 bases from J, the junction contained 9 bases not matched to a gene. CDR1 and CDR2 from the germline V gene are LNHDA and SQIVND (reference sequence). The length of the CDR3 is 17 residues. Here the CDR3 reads CASSPTLAGGPQETQYF. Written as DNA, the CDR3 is TGTGCCAGTAGTCCGACACTAGCGGGGGGCCCTCAAGAGACCCAGTACTTC.

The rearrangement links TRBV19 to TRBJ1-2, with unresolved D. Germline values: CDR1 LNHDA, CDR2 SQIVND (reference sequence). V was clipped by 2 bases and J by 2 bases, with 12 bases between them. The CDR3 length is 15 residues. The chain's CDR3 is CASSIYVSANYGYTF. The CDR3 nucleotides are TGTGCCAGTAGTATATACGTGTCCGCAAACTATGGCTACACCTTC.

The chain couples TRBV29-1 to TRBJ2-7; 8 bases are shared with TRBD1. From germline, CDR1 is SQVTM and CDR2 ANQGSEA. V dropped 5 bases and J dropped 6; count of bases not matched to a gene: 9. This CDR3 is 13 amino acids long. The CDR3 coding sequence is TGCAGCGTTAGATCAGGGGGCGGTTTCGAGCAGTACTTC. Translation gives CSVRSGGGFEQYF.

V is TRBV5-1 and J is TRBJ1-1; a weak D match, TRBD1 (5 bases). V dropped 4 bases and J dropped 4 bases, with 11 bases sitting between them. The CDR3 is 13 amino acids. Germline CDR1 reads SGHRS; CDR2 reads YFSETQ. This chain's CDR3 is CASSKGQLTEAFF. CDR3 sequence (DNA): TGCGCCAGCAGCAAGGGGCAGCTCACTGAAGCTTTCTTT. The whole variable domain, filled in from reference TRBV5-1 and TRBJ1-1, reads KAGVTQTPRYLIKTRGQQVTLSCSPISGHRSVSWYQQTPGQGLQFLFEYFSETQRNKGNFPGRFSGRQFSNSRSEMNVSTLELGDSALYLCASSKGQLTEAFFGQGTRLTVV.

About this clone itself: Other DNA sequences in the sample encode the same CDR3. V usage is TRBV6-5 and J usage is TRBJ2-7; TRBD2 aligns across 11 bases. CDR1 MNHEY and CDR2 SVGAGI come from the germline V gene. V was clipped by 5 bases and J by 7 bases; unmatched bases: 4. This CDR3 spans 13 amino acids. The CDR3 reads CASSPGLAGEQYF. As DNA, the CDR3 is TGTGCCAGCAGTCCAGGACTAGCGGGTGAGCAGTACTTC.

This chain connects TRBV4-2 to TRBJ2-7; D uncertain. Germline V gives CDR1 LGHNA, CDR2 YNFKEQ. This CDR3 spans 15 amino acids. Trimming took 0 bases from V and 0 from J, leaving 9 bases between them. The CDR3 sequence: CASSQEEGISYEQYF. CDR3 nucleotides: TGTGCCAGCAGCCAAGAGGAAGGGATCTCCTACGAGCAGTACTTC.

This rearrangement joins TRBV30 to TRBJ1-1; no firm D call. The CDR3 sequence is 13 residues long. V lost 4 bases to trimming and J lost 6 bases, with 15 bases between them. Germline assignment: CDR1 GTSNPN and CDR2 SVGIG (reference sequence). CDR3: CAWTLSPGAEAFF. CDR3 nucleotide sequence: TGTGCCTGGACTCTATCCCCCGGGGCTGAAGCTTTCTTT.

The CDR3 loop is CASSLVGPSGNTIYF. Written as DNA, the CDR3 is TGCGCCAGCAGCTTGGTGGGCCCCTCTGGAAACACCATATATTTT. The rearrangement links TRBV5-1 to TRBJ1-3; D gene unclear. V lost 0 bases, J lost 0 bases, and 7 bases lay in between. Germline loops: CDR1 SGHRS, CDR2 YFSETQ. The CDR3 is 15 residues long.

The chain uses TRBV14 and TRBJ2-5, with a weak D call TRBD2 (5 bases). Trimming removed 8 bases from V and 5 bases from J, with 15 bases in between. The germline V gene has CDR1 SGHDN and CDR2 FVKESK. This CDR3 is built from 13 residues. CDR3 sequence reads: CASRAFGDETQYF. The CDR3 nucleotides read TGTGCCAGCCGCGCTTTCGGGGATGAGACCCAGTACTTC.

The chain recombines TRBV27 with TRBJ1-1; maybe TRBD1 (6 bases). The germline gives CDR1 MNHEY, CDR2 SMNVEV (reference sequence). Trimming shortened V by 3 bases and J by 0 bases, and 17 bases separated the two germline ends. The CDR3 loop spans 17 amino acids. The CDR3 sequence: CASSFLTPTGLNTEAFF. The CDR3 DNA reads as TGTGCCAGCAGTTTCCTCACCCCGACAGGCTTGAACACTGAAGCTTTCTTT.

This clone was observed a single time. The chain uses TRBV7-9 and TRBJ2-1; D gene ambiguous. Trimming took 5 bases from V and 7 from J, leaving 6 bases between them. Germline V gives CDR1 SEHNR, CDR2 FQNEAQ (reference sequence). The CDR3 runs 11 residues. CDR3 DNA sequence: TGTGCCAGCAGCCCCGAAAATGAGCAGTTCTTC. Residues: CASSPENEQFF.

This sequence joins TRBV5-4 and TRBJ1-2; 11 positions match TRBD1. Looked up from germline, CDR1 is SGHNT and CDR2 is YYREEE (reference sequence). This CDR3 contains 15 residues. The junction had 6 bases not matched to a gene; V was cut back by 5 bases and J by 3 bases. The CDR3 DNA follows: TGTGCCAGCAGTACTGGACAGGGGGCTGACTATGGCTACACCTTC. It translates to CASSTGQGADYGYTF. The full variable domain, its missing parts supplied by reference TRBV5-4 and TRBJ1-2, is ETGVTQSPTHLIKTRGQQVTLRCSSQSGHNTVSWYQQALGQGPQFIFQYYREEENGRGNFPPRFSGLQFPNYSSELNVNALELDDSALYLCASSTGQGADYGYTFGSGTRLTVV.

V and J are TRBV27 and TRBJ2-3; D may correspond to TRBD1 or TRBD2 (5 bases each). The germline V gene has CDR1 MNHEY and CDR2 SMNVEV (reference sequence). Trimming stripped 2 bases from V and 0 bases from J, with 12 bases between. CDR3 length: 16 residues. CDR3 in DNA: TGTGCCAGCAGTTTACTGGGACCGAAGAGCACAGATACGCAGTATTTT. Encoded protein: CASSLLGPKSTDTQYF.

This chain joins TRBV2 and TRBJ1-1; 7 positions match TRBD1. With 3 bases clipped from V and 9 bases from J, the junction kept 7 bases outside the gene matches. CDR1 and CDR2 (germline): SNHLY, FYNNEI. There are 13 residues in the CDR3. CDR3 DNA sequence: TGTGCCAGCAGTGATGGGGCAGGGGGGAAAGCTTTCTTT. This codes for CASSDGAGGKAFF.

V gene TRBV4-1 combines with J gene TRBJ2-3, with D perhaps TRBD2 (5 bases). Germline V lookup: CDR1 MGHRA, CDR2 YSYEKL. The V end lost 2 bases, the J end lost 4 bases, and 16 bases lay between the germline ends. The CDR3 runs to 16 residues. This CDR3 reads CASSQLLRGAADTQYF. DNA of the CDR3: TGCGCCAGCAGCCAACTACTACGGGGAGCAGCAGATACGCAGTATTTT.

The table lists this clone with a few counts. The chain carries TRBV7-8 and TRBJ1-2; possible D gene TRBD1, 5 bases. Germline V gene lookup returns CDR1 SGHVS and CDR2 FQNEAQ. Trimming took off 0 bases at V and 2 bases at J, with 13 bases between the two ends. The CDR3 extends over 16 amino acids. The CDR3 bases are TGTGCCAGCAGCTTAGCGCTGGGGGGTCGCAACTATGGCTACACCTTC. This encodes CASSLALGGRNYGYTF. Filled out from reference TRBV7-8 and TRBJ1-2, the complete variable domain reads GAGVSQSPRYKVAKRGQDVALRCDPISGHVSLFWYQQALGQGPEFLTYFQNEAQLDKSGLPSDRFFAERPEGSVSTLKIQRTQQEDSAVYLCASSLALGGRNYGYTFGSGTRLTVV.

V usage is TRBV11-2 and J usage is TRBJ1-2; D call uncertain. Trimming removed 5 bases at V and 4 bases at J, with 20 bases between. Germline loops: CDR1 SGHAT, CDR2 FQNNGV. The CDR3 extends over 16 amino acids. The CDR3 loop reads CASSPRDALGVYGYTF. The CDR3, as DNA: TGTGCCAGCAGCCCCCGAGATGCACTGGGAGTCTATGGCTACACCTTC.

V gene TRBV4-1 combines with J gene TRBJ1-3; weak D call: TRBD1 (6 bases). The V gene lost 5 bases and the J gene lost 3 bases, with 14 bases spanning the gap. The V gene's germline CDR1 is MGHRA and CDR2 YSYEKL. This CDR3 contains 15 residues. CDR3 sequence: CASSGTPLDGNTIYF. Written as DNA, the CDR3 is TGCGCCAGCAGCGGGACACCACTTGATGGAAACACCATATATTTT.

The CDR3 DNA follows: TGTGCCAGCAGCTTAAATAAAGGGACTAGGAACACCGGGGAGCTGTTTTTT. Its protein is CASSLNKGTRNTGELFF. The chain couples TRBV7-9 to TRBJ2-2, with TRBD2 identical over 8 bases. V was pared by 2 bases and J by 1 base, with 6 bases of the junction left unmatched. Per germline, CDR1 SEHNR and CDR2 FQNEAQ (reference sequence). This CDR3 spans 17 amino acids.

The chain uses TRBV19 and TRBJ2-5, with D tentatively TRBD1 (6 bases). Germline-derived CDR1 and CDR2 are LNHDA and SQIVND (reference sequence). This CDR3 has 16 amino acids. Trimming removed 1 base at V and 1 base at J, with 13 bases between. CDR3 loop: CASSIGGQRIQETQYF. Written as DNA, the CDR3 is TGTGCCAGTAGTATAGGAGGACAGAGAATCCAAGAGACCCAGTACTTC.

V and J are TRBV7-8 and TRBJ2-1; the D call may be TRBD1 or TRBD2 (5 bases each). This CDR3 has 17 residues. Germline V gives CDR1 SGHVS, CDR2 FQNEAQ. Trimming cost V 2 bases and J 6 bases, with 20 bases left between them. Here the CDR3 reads CASSLWWDPLAPNEQFF. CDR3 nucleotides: TGTGCCAGCAGCTTATGGTGGGACCCCCTGGCGCCCAATGAGCAGTTCTTC.